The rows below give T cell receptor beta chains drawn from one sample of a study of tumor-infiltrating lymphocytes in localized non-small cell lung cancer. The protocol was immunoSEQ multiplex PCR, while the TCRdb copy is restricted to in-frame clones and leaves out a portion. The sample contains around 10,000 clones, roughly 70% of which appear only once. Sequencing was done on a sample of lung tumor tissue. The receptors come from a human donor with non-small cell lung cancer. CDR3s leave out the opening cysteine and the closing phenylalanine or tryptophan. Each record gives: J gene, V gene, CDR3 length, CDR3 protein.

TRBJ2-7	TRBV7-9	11	ASSPIDSYEQY
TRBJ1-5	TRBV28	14	ASNTDRGGKNQPQH
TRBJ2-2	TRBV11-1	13	ASSYLAVNTGELF
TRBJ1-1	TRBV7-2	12	ASSLDGQNTEAF
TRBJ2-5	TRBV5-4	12	ASSLGVSGETQY
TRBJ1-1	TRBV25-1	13	ASSALQDVSTEAF
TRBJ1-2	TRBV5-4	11	ASSLTTVEGYT
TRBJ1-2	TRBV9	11	ASSAQRDYGYT
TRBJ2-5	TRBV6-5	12	ASSYAGAGETQY
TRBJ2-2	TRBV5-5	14	ASSPLPAGSHGELF
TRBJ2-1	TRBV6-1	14	ASSERSPTGNSKQF
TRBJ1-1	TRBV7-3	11	ASSLGTDTEAF
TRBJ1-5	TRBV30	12	AWSAGISNQPQH
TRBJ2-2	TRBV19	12	ASSLAQGTGELF
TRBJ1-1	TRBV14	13	ASSPRQSLNTEAF
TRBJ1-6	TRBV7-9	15	ASSPIIGQGYNSPLH
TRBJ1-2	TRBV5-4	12	ASSALGTVYGYT
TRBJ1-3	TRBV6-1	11	ATAGASGNTIY
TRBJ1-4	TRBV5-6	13	ASSLGGMSGEKLF
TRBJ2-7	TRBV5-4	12	ASSSAVPPYEQY
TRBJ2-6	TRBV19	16	ASSLSFLGLSGANVLT
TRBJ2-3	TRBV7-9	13	ASSQSAGGADTQY
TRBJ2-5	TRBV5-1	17	ASSLRTGTGDPRRETQY
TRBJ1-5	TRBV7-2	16	ASSLGTGRTRSNQPQH
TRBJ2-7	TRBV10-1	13	ASSEGAAGTYEQY
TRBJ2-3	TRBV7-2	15	ASSLLASGGYTDTQY
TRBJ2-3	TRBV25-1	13	ASSEMGIGADTQY
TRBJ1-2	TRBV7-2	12	ASSSDRVGYGYT
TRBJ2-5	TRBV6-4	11	ASPRQLQETQY
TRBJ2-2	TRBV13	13	ASSRASGATGELF
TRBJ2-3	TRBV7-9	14	ASSLLAGGRTDTQY